This T cell receptor beta chain appears in the sequencing data of a study of blood T cell repertoires in COVID-19. At the level of the study: Donors in the United States, Italy and Spain gave samples during acute or convalescent COVID-19. PBMCs, B-cell-depleted T cells, or T cells provided the cDNA or gDNA that made up the material.

This clone was recorded only once. The germline CDR1 and CDR2 sequences are SQVTM and ANQGSEA. V dropped 6 bases and J dropped 5; count of bases not matched to a gene: 4. This CDR3 is 15 amino acids long. TCRdb's table, derived via immunoSEQ multiplex PCR, lists solely in-frame clones and lacks some. The repertoire includes tens of thousands of clones, roughly 87% of them detected once, and about 4.9% sits in the top ten. This chain connects TRBV29-1 to TRBJ2-1, with 16 nucleotides matching TRBD2. This clonotype originated in a woman aged 50 to 60 with active COVID-19. The sample was peripheral blood. Here the CDR3 reads CSVGTSGRAHNEQFF. The CDR3 nucleotides read TGCAGCGTCGGGACTAGCGGGAGGGCCCACAATGAGCAGTTCTTC.